This TCR beta chain was captured in a study of blood T cell repertoires in COVID-19. Donors were grouped by their self-reported clinical history. Per the germline V gene, CDR1 is SGHKS and CDR2 is YYEKEE (reference sequence). V was trimmed by 7 bases and J by 4 bases, leaving 15 bases between them. The CDR3 length is 14 residues. Original handling: Reference gene primer amplification gave estimated nucleated cell counts. Sequenced by immunoSEQ multiplex PCR; TCRdb stores in-frame clones only, minus some. V, J and clone size are those of that table, while D and trimming were read from the DNA. Of under 200,000 clones listed, roughly 83% were seen once; the top ten hold 4.5% to 6.5%.

V gene TRBV5-5 combines with J gene TRBJ2-4; the D gene is possibly TRBD2 (6 bases). The receptor was isolated from a middle-aged man with acute COVID-19. Sequencing input: PBMCs or T cells enriched from blood (not recorded which). For the CDR3, the DNA is TGTGCCAGCGGTTTGATTGGGGGGAAAAACATTCAGTACTTC. It encodes CASGLIGGKNIQYF.